Below are 20 T cell receptor beta chains sequenced from a single sample in a study of technical replicates of blood from a handful of donors. Here immunoSEQ multiplex PCR was the method, and the copy in TCRdb shows in-frame clones only, minus some. The data contain some 74,000 clones, approximately 91% of them singletons. Sequenced material: T cells isolated from PBMCs. These receptors originate from a human donor in good health.

This clone has just one count. This sequence joins TRBV10-3 and TRBJ2-7, with 9 bases that match TRBD1. After removal of 7 bases from V and 0 bases from J, the junction contained 4 bases not matched to a gene. Germline V CDR1 and CDR2: ENHRY, SYGVKD. The length of the CDR3 is 14 residues. The CDR3 here is CAIIPGQGSYEQYF. The CDR3, as DNA: TGTGCCATCATCCCGGGACAGGGCTCCTACGAGCAGTACTTC.

This clone has only a few counts. The CDR3 region is CASSISGRAGPQHF. The CDR3 region has the DNA TGTGCCAGTAGTATTAGCGGCCGGGCGGGGCCCCAGCATTTT. This chain links TRBV19 with TRBJ1-5; D not resolved. V lost 3 bases and J lost 9, with 15 bases in between. Germline V gives CDR1 LNHDA, CDR2 SQIVND (reference sequence). This CDR3 contains 14 residues.

This chain links TRBV28 with TRBJ2-5, with 8 bases identical to TRBD1. Germline CDR1 is MDHEN and CDR2 is SYDVKM. The CDR3 has 14 residues. Trimming removed 10 bases from V and 0 bases from J; junction bases left unmatched: 7. DNA for the CDR3: TGTGCCACCGGGACAGGTTGGTACCAAGAGACCCAGTACTTC. Its translation: CATGTGWYQETQYF. The full variable domain, with the rest looked up from reference TRBV28 and TRBJ2-5, is DVKVTQSSRYLVKRTGEKVFLECVQDMDHENMFWYRQDPGLGLRLIYFSYDVKMKEKGDIPEGYSVSREKKERFSLILESASTNQTSMYLCATGTGWYQETQYFGPGTRLLVL.

The gene calls are TRBV5-1 and TRBJ2-3; possibly TRBD2 for D (6 bases). The V end lost 5 bases, the J end lost 11 bases, and 18 bases lay between the germline ends. CDR3 length: 13 residues. Germline V gene sequence: CDR1 SGHRS, CDR2 YFSETQ. This CDR3 is CASRSGLPLGQYF. The CDR3 DNA reads as TGCGCCAGCAGATCGGGACTCCCGTTGGGGCAGTATTTT.

V gene TRBV4-1 combines with J gene TRBJ1-1; 7 bases align to TRBD1. Trimming at V came to 0 bases and at J to 2 bases, leaving 6 bases not matched to a gene. The CDR3 spans 16 residues. Germline-derived CDR1 and CDR2 are MGHRA and YSYEKL. CDR3 in amino acids: CASSQEAGQLNTEAFF. CDR3 coding DNA: TGCGCCAGCAGCCAAGAGGCGGGACAGCTAAACACTGAAGCTTTCTTT.

This clone was observed once. The gene calls are TRBV30 and TRBJ2-3; possibly TRBD1 for D (5 bases). The CDR3 length is 15 residues. The V gene lost 5 bases and the J gene lost 2 bases, with 17 bases spanning the gap. Germline V gives CDR1 GTSNPN, CDR2 SVGIG (reference sequence). CDR3 DNA: TGTGCCTGGGCCCTAGGGGTAGTGTACACAGATACGCAGTATTTT. Its translation is CAWALGVVYTDTQYF.

The chain recombines TRBV7-3 with TRBJ2-1, with TRBD2 identical over 9 bases. The CDR3 covers 15 residues. Unmatched junction bases numbered 6, after V lost 2 bases and J lost 7 bases. In germline, CDR1 is SGHTA, CDR2 FQGTGA. CDR3 nucleotide sequence: TGTGCCAGCAGCTTAGATGGCGGGAGGGTTAATGAGCAGTTCTTC. Protein sequence: CASSLDGGRVNEQFF.

This rearrangement joins TRBV5-4 to TRBJ2-7; TRBD1 matches at 7 bases. Germline V gives CDR1 SGHNT, CDR2 YYREEE (reference sequence). The CDR3 length is 15 residues. Trimming at V came to 0 bases and at J to 1 base, leaving 4 bases not matched to a gene. The chain's CDR3 is CASSLGQGQSYEQYF. The CDR3 nucleotides read TGTGCCAGCAGCTTGGGCCAGGGACAGTCCTACGAGCAGTACTTC.

The chain recombines TRBV4-1 with TRBJ1-5; 8 bases match TRBD1. The germline CDR1 and CDR2 sequences are MGHRA and YSYEKL. V lost 1 base and J lost 4; bases outside the gene matches: 6. The CDR3 is made up of 16 amino acids. CDR3: CASSQVRQGSNQPQHF. DNA for the CDR3: TGCGCCAGCAGCCAAGTTAGACAGGGGTCAAATCAGCCCCAGCATTTT.

This clone was seen a few times. This chain links TRBV28 with TRBJ1-1; TRBD1 matches 9 bases. V dropped 8 bases and J dropped 1; count of bases not matched to a gene: 8. CDR1 and CDR2 (germline): MDHEN, SYDVKM. This CDR3 comprises 15 residues. The CDR3 reads CASCMPGQGNTEAFF. CDR3 in DNA: TGTGCCAGCTGCATGCCGGGACAGGGGAACACTGAAGCTTTCTTT. Full variable domain (remainder filled in from reference TRBV28 and TRBJ1-1): DVKVTQSSRYLVKRTGEKVFLECVQDMDHENMFWYRQDPGLGLRLIYFSYDVKMKEKGDIPEGYSVSREKKERFSLILESASTNQTSMYLCASCMPGQGNTEAFFGQGTRLTVV.

This CDR3 reads CASSSDGTAQHF. The CDR3 DNA reads TGTGCCAGCAGCTCGGACGGGACAGCCCAGCATTTT. The rearrangement links TRBV7-8 to TRBJ1-5; 7 bases fit TRBD1. This CDR3 contains 12 residues. V lost 4 bases and J lost 11; bases outside the gene matches: 5. Germline CDR1 is SGHVS and CDR2 is FQNEAQ.

Only one count was recorded for this clone. The chain recombines TRBV18 with TRBJ2-6; possibly TRBD1 for D (6 bases). The V gene's germline CDR1 is KGHSH and CDR2 LQKENI. The V end was cut by 8 bases, the J end by 4 bases, with 15 bases between. The CDR3 has 15 residues. CDR3 loop: CASDIPGEGANVLTF. CDR3 sequence (DNA): TGTGCCAGCGACATCCCAGGGGAAGGGGCCAACGTCCTGACTTTC.

The CDR3 DNA reads TGTGCCAGCTCACCGTCCAGTGCTAATCAGCCCCAGCATTTT. Protein sequence: CASSPSSANQPQHF. This chain connects TRBV18 to TRBJ1-5; D unclear. The CDR3 is made up of 14 amino acids. V lost 3 bases and J lost 4, with 10 bases in between. In germline, CDR1 is KGHSH, CDR2 LQKENI. Full variable domain (missing parts from reference TRBV18 and TRBJ1-5): NAGVMQNPRHLVRRRGQEARLRCSPMKGHSHVYWYRQLPEEGLKFMVYLQKENIIDESGMPKERFSAEFPKEGPSILRIQQVVRGDSAAYFCASSPSSANQPQHFGDGTRLSIL.

The V and J genes are TRBV7-9 and TRBJ1-1, with D maybe TRBD1 (5 bases). V dropped 7 bases and J dropped 0 bases, with 15 bases sitting between them. Germline CDR1 is SEHNR and CDR2 is FQNEAQ (reference sequence). The length of the CDR3 is 15 residues. CDR3 amino acids: CASNPGLTMNTEAFF. The DNA for the CDR3 is TGTGCCAGCAACCCGGGACTTACCATGAACACTGAAGCTTTCTTT.

J is TRBJ2-2 and V is TRBV30, with 8 bases that match TRBD1. This CDR3 spans 13 amino acids. The V and J ends lost 3 bases and 6 bases, in that order; junction bases with no gene match: 3. Germline V lookup: CDR1 GTSNPN, CDR2 SVGIG (reference sequence). The CDR3 spells CAWSSQGAGELFF. The DNA of the CDR3 is TGTGCCTGGAGCTCACAGGGGGCCGGGGAGCTGTTTTTT.

CDR3 loop: CASSRVAVYQETQYF. In nucleotides, the CDR3 is TGTGCCAGCAGTAGGGTAGCGGTGTACCAAGAGACCCAGTACTTC. The rearrangement links TRBV2 to TRBJ2-5; possibly TRBD2 for D (6 bases). Germline values: CDR1 SNHLY, CDR2 FYNNEI. V gave up 5 bases and J gave up 0 bases, with 13 bases separating them. There are 15 residues in the CDR3.

CDR3 bases: TGTGCCAGCAGCTTCGCGGGACAGGAGTTCGATGAGCAGTTCTTC. Protein product: CASSFAGQEFDEQFF. The chain uses TRBV7-2 and TRBJ2-1; 8 bases match TRBD1. V lost 3 bases and J lost 8; bases outside the gene matches: 9. Germline CDR1 and CDR2: SGHTA and FQGNSA. This CDR3 has 15 residues.

V and J are TRBV6-1 and TRBJ2-5, with TRBD2 matching over 16 bases. This CDR3 comprises 20 residues. With V trimmed by 0 bases and J by 5 bases, 12 bases remained unmatched. CDR1 is MNHNS and CDR2 is SASEGT in the germline V gene. CDR3 sequence reads: CASSEAEGLAGGVESETQYF. Here the CDR3 DNA reads TGTGCCAGCAGTGAAGCAGAGGGACTAGCGGGAGGGGTGGAATCGGAGACCCAGTACTTC.

The J gene is TRBJ2-1, the V gene TRBV7-2; D gene uncertain. Trimming shortened V by 7 bases and J by 9 bases, and 10 bases separated the two germline ends. The CDR3 extends over 11 amino acids. The V gene's germline CDR1 is SGHTA and CDR2 FQGNSA. The CDR3 reads CASTSTFEQFF. As DNA, the CDR3 is TGTGCCAGCACCTCGACTTTTGAGCAGTTCTTC.

The gene calls are TRBV19 and TRBJ2-1; a weak D match, TRBD2 (5 bases). Deletions cut 7 bases from V and 3 bases from J, with 13 bases between. The germline gives CDR1 LNHDA, CDR2 SQIVND (reference sequence). This CDR3 comprises 14 residues. CDR3 bases: TGTGCCAGTAATCGGGGAGAGATCTACAATGAGCAGTTCTTC. Encoded protein: CASNRGEIYNEQFF.